The rows below give T cell receptor beta chains drawn from one sample of a study of blood T cell repertoires in COVID-19. Profiled with immunoSEQ multiplex PCR; TCRdb holds only in-frame clones, not every one. The sample includes 200,000 to 300,000 clones, 70% to 90% of them seen just once. The sequenced material came from PBMCs or T cells enriched from blood (not recorded which). These receptors came from a woman between 35 and 50 years old with acute COVID-19. The CDR3 runs from the conserved cysteine through the conserved F or W. For some rows the clone size is stated as once, few or many, or as a class when expanded; others skip it.

J: TRBJ2-5
size: -
V: TRBV5-5
length: 15
CDR3: CASSLGQGVRETQYF

J: TRBJ1-3
size: -
V: TRBV18
length: 17
CDR3: CASSPPGQGSSGNTIYF

J: TRBJ2-4
size: -
V: TRBV3-1/TRBV3-2
length: 17
CDR3: CASSPGGAGVAKNIQYF

J: TRBJ1-2
size: few
V: TRBV12-5
length: 16
CDR3: CASGLWNRGVNYGYTF

J: TRBJ2-1
size: -
V: TRBV18
length: 13
CDR3: CASSPPGGNEQFF

J: TRBJ1-2
size: -
V: TRBV28
length: 13
CDR3: CASTPTGAYGYTF

J: TRBJ2-1
size: -
V: TRBV11-2
length: 17
CDR3: CASSLVGSGRAYNEQFF

J: TRBJ1-2
size: -
V: TRBV19
length: 13
CDR3: CASRAGTLGGYTF

J: TRBJ2-5
size: -
V: TRBV11-2
length: 15
CDR3: CASSLVGPRVRTQYF

J: TRBJ2-3
size: -
V: TRBV19
length: 16
CDR3: CASSPRTSEGVDTQYF

J: TRBJ1-3
size: -
V: TRBV19
length: 12
CDR3: CASSMSGNTIYF

J: TRBJ2-3
size: -
V: TRBV15
length: 16
CDR3: CATSSAPGLLADTQYF

J: TRBJ2-1
size: once
V: TRBV24-1
length: 17
CDR3: CATSDPEGKRGVNEQFF

J: TRBJ2-2
size: -
V: TRBV4-3
length: 16
CDR3: CASSQYWQVNTGELFF

J: TRBJ2-5
size: -
V: TRBV24-1
length: 14
CDR3: CATSDPSGMETQYF

J: TRBJ2-3
size: -
V: TRBV7-2
length: 15
CDR3: CASSPGMIAGRGQYF

J: TRBJ2-3
size: once
V: TRBV3-1/TRBV3-2
length: 18
CDR3: CASSQESDSLLPTDTQYF

J: TRBJ2-5
size: -
V: TRBV21-1
length: 14
CDR3: CASLLAGKEETQYF

J: TRBJ1-1
size: -
V: TRBV7-9
length: 13
CDR3: CASSLERRTEAFF

J: TRBJ2-1
size: -
V: TRBV9
length: 15
CDR3: CASSVAGLAGNEQFF

J: TRBJ1-5
size: -
V: TRBV24-1
length: 13
CDR3: CATRDRDNQPQHF